These T cell receptor beta chains were read from a single sample in a study of ipilimumab plus nivolumab after autologous stem cell transplantation. Produced via immunoSEQ multiplex PCR; TCRdb's table is partial and in-frame only. The table lists some 17,000 clones, around four fifths of them singletons. The material was PBMCs, obtained in a trial of ipilimumab plus nivolumab as post-transplant consolidation. Receptor source: a male donor with diffuse large B-cell lymphoma. CDR3s include the opening cysteine and the closing phenylalanine or tryptophan. A D gene is named only where the DNA matches it firmly. Clone size is shown for a subset of rows, as once, few, many or a class of expanded clone.

cdr3_aa: CAWSGFSYRTELKTEAFF
cdr3_nt: TGTGCCTGGAGTGGATTTTCGTATAGGACAGAATTAAAAACTGAAGCTTTCTTT
j_call: TRBJ1-1
d_call: -
clone_size: -
v_call: TRBV30

cdr3_aa: CASSVLQGAGANVLTF
cdr3_nt: TGCGCCAGCAGTGTATTACAAGGGGCTGGGGCCAACGTCCTGACTTTC
j_call: TRBJ2-6
d_call: -
clone_size: -
v_call: TRBV10-2

cdr3_aa: CASGSGTGQSPLHF
cdr3_nt: TGTGCTAGTGGTTCCGGGACAGGGCAATCACCCCTCCACTTT
j_call: TRBJ1-6
d_call: TRBD1
clone_size: -
v_call: TRBV12-5

cdr3_aa: CAITPGGGNTEAFF
cdr3_nt: TGTGCCATCACCCCCGGGGGAGGGAACACTGAAGCTTTCTTT
j_call: TRBJ1-1
d_call: -
clone_size: -
v_call: TRBV10-3

cdr3_aa: CASSLVRDSETQYF
cdr3_nt: TGTGCCAGCAGCTTAGTCCGGGATTCGGAGACCCAGTACTTC
j_call: TRBJ2-5
d_call: -
clone_size: -
v_call: TRBV7-6

cdr3_aa: CASSIDLRERPFF
cdr3_nt: TGTGCCAGTAGTATAGATCTCAGGGAGAGGCCTTTCTTT
j_call: TRBJ1-1
d_call: -
clone_size: -
v_call: TRBV19

cdr3_aa: CASSPGVGSYEQYF
cdr3_nt: TGTGCCAGCTCACCAGGGGTTGGGTCCTACGAGCAGTACTTC
j_call: TRBJ2-7
d_call: -
clone_size: -
v_call: TRBV18

cdr3_aa: CASTPEHSNNEQFF
cdr3_nt: TGTGCCAGCACCCCCGAGCACAGCAACAATGAGCAGTTCTTC
j_call: TRBJ2-1
d_call: -
clone_size: -
v_call: TRBV2

cdr3_aa: CASSLGGGEGEQYF
cdr3_nt: TGTGCCAGCAGCTTGGGAGGAGGAGAAGGCGAGCAGTACTTC
j_call: TRBJ2-7
d_call: -
clone_size: -
v_call: TRBV5-6

cdr3_aa: CGVEVAGTGDSYNEQFF
cdr3_nt: TGCGGCGTTGAAGTCGCCGGGACAGGGGACTCCTACAATGAGCAGTTCTTC
j_call: TRBJ2-1
d_call: TRBD1
clone_size: -
v_call: TRBV29-1

cdr3_aa: CASSLQLASDTQYF
cdr3_nt: TGCGCCAGCAGCTTGCAACTAGCATCTGATACGCAGTATTTT
j_call: TRBJ2-3
d_call: -
clone_size: once
v_call: TRBV5-1

cdr3_aa: CASSFSRASRRYQETQYF
cdr3_nt: TGTGCCAGCAGCTTTAGCCGGGCCTCACGGCGGTACCAAGAGACCCAGTACTTC
j_call: TRBJ2-5
d_call: -
clone_size: -
v_call: TRBV7-2

cdr3_aa: CASSQSGNYGYTF
cdr3_nt: TGCGCCAGCAGCCAAAGTGGGAACTATGGCTACACCTTC
j_call: TRBJ1-2
d_call: -
clone_size: -
v_call: TRBV4-1

cdr3_aa: CASTTGGTAPYEQYF
cdr3_nt: TGCGCCAGCACGACGGGGGGGACAGCCCCCTACGAGCAGTACTTC
j_call: TRBJ2-7
d_call: -
clone_size: -
v_call: TRBV5-1

cdr3_aa: CASSRDRAVAKNIQYF
cdr3_nt: TGTGCCAGCAGCAGGGACAGGGCTGTAGCCAAAAACATTCAGTACTTC
j_call: TRBJ2-4
d_call: TRBD1
clone_size: -
v_call: TRBV7-2

cdr3_aa: CASSLTGTNEKLFF
cdr3_nt: TGTGCCAGCAGCTTAACCGGAACTAATGAAAAACTGTTTTTT
j_call: TRBJ1-4
d_call: -
clone_size: -
v_call: TRBV7-2

cdr3_aa: CASSLVGSAYEQYF
cdr3_nt: TGTGCCAGCAGCTTGGTTGGTTCCGCCTACGAGCAGTACTTC
j_call: TRBJ2-7
d_call: -
clone_size: -
v_call: TRBV5-5

cdr3_aa: CASSSADLGSYEQYF
cdr3_nt: TGTGCCAGCTCCTCGGCAGATCTTGGGTCCTACGAGCAGTACTTC
j_call: TRBJ2-7
d_call: -
clone_size: -
v_call: TRBV5-4

cdr3_aa: CASSPTGNSPLHF
cdr3_nt: TGCGCCAGCAGCCCAACAGGGAACTCACCCCTCCACTTT
j_call: TRBJ1-6
d_call: -
clone_size: -
v_call: TRBV5-1

cdr3_aa: CASSDRGGIQTQYF
cdr3_nt: TGTGCCAGCAGTGACAGGGGTGGCATCCAGACCCAGTACTTC
j_call: TRBJ2-5
d_call: -
clone_size: -
v_call: TRBV25-1

cdr3_aa: CASSEGLTNNEQFF
cdr3_nt: TGTGCCAGCAGTGAAGGCTTAACCAACAATGAGCAGTTCTTC
j_call: TRBJ2-1
d_call: -
clone_size: -
v_call: TRBV2

cdr3_aa: CASTQWGAGYEQYF
cdr3_nt: TGTGCCAGCACACAATGGGGGGCAGGCTACGAGCAGTACTTC
j_call: TRBJ2-7
d_call: -
clone_size: -
v_call: TRBV7-3

cdr3_aa: CASSSGGYATEAFF
cdr3_nt: TGTGCCAGCAGCTCGGGGGGTTATGCCACTGAAGCTTTCTTT
j_call: TRBJ1-1
d_call: -
clone_size: -
v_call: TRBV7-2

cdr3_aa: CASSSRQGIEKLFF
cdr3_nt: TGTGCCAGCAGCTCGCGACAGGGGATTGAAAAACTGTTTTTT
j_call: TRBJ1-4
d_call: TRBD1
clone_size: -
v_call: TRBV7-2

cdr3_aa: CASRRTGLNEKLFF
cdr3_nt: TGTGCCAGCAGAAGGACAGGGCTTAATGAAAAACTGTTTTTT
j_call: TRBJ1-4
d_call: TRBD1
clone_size: -
v_call: TRBV2

cdr3_aa: CASRGVTVNTEAFF
cdr3_nt: TGCGCCAGCAGGGGAGTGACAGTGAACACTGAAGCTTTCTTT
j_call: TRBJ1-1
d_call: -
clone_size: -
v_call: TRBV4-1

cdr3_aa: CASSPGLGAIYQPQHF
cdr3_nt: TGCGCCAGCAGCCCCGGGTTGGGGGCCATTTATCAGCCCCAGCATTTT
j_call: TRBJ1-5
d_call: -
clone_size: few
v_call: TRBV4-3

cdr3_aa: CASSRGTGERKLFF
cdr3_nt: TGCGCCAGCAGCCGGGGGACAGGGGAGCGAAAACTGTTTTTT
j_call: TRBJ1-4
d_call: TRBD1
clone_size: -
v_call: TRBV5-1

cdr3_aa: CAWNPGGVGYTF
cdr3_nt: TGTGCCTGGAACCCAGGGGGTGTGGGCTACACCTTC
j_call: TRBJ1-2
d_call: TRBD1
clone_size: -
v_call: TRBV30

cdr3_aa: CASELGGDLYEQYF
cdr3_nt: TGTGCCAGCGAGCTTGGGGGAGACCTCTACGAGCAGTACTTC
j_call: TRBJ2-7
d_call: -
clone_size: -
v_call: TRBV5-4

cdr3_aa: CASSQGQGGRETQYF
cdr3_nt: TGTGCCAGCAGCCAGGGACAGGGAGGGCGAGAGACCCAGTACTTC
j_call: TRBJ2-5
d_call: TRBD1
clone_size: -
v_call: TRBV6-1

cdr3_aa: CASRLQRNTEAFF
cdr3_nt: TGTGCCAGCCGTCTCCAAAGGAACACTGAAGCTTTCTTT
j_call: TRBJ1-1
d_call: -
clone_size: -
v_call: TRBV6-5

cdr3_aa: CATRLGVAGGTDTQYF
cdr3_nt: TGTGCCACGCGACTCGGAGTAGCGGGGGGCACAGATACGCAGTATTTT
j_call: TRBJ2-3
d_call: TRBD2
clone_size: hyperexpanded
v_call: TRBV11-2

cdr3_aa: CASSTTGTENTEAFF
cdr3_nt: TGTGCCAGCAGCACAACCGGGACAGAGAACACTGAAGCTTTCTTT
j_call: TRBJ1-1
d_call: TRBD1
clone_size: -
v_call: TRBV9

cdr3_aa: CASSPSPRGPSGNTIYF
cdr3_nt: TGTGCCAGCAGCCCATCGCCCAGGGGGCCGTCTGGAAACACCATATATTTT
j_call: TRBJ1-3
d_call: TRBD1
clone_size: few
v_call: TRBV7-8

cdr3_aa: CASSPGDGELFF
cdr3_nt: TGTGCCAGCAGCCCGGGGGACGGGGAGCTGTTTTTT
j_call: TRBJ2-2
d_call: -
clone_size: -
v_call: TRBV7-2

cdr3_aa: CAWSPGGEGGTIYF
cdr3_nt: TGTGCCTGGAGCCCAGGGGGGGAAGGAGGCACCATATATTTT
j_call: TRBJ1-3
d_call: TRBD1
clone_size: -
v_call: TRBV30

cdr3_aa: CASSWTGVNTGELFF
cdr3_nt: TGTGCCAGCAGCTGGACAGGCGTTAACACCGGGGAGCTGTTTTTT
j_call: TRBJ2-2
d_call: TRBD1
clone_size: -
v_call: TRBV7-9

cdr3_aa: CASSPPGGKGDAFF
cdr3_nt: TGTGCCAGCAGCCCCCCGGGAGGGAAAGGTGACGCTTTCTTT
j_call: TRBJ1-1
d_call: -
clone_size: -
v_call: TRBV7-2

cdr3_aa: CASSEWSGGGPQETQYF
cdr3_nt: TGTGCCAGCAGTGAATGGTCTGGCGGGGGGCCTCAAGAGACCCAGTACTTC
j_call: TRBJ2-5
d_call: TRBD2
clone_size: -
v_call: TRBV2

cdr3_aa: CASSLVAVSGNTIYF
cdr3_nt: TGTGCCAGCAGCTTAGTAGCAGTCTCTGGAAACACCATATATTTT
j_call: TRBJ1-3
d_call: -
clone_size: -
v_call: TRBV11-2

cdr3_aa: CASKYRGNGEKLFF
cdr3_nt: TGTGCCAGTAAATATCGGGGGAACGGTGAAAAACTGTTTTTT
j_call: TRBJ1-4
d_call: -
clone_size: -
v_call: TRBV19

cdr3_aa: CASSLATGWGDGYTF
cdr3_nt: TGTGCCAGCAGCTTGGCCACAGGGTGGGGGGATGGCTACACCTTC
j_call: TRBJ1-2
d_call: -
clone_size: few
v_call: TRBV5-4

cdr3_aa: CASGGGGITDTQYF
cdr3_nt: TGTGCTAGTGGAGGGGGGGGAATCACAGATACGCAGTATTTT
j_call: TRBJ2-3
d_call: -
clone_size: -
v_call: TRBV12-5

cdr3_aa: CASSQGRRGSSYEQYF
cdr3_nt: TGTGCCAGCTCACAGGGCCGCAGGGGAAGCTCCTACGAGCAGTACTTC
j_call: TRBJ2-7
d_call: -
clone_size: -
v_call: TRBV18

cdr3_aa: CASSSRFSGWGYTF
cdr3_nt: TGTGCCAGCAGCTCCCGATTCTCCGGTTGGGGCTACACCTTC
j_call: TRBJ1-2
d_call: -
clone_size: -
v_call: TRBV5-8

cdr3_aa: CASSDFAGGTDTQYF
cdr3_nt: TGTGCCAGCAGTGATTTCGCGGGGGGCACAGATACGCAGTATTTT
j_call: TRBJ2-3
d_call: TRBD2
clone_size: -
v_call: TRBV2

cdr3_aa: CASSLEGGGQETQYF
cdr3_nt: TGTGCCAGCAGCTTGGAGGGAGGCGGCCAAGAGACCCAGTACTTC
j_call: TRBJ2-5
d_call: -
clone_size: -
v_call: TRBV5-4

cdr3_aa: CASSLDLAGGQNIQYF
cdr3_nt: TGTGCCAGCAGCTTAGATCTGGCGGGGGGTCAAAACATTCAGTACTTC
j_call: TRBJ2-4
d_call: TRBD2
clone_size: -
v_call: TRBV11-2

cdr3_aa: CASSYGPTGYDEQYF
cdr3_nt: TGTGCCAGCAGTTACGGACCCACAGGGTACGACGAGCAGTACTTC
j_call: TRBJ2-7
d_call: -
clone_size: -
v_call: TRBV6-5